The 2 T cell receptor beta chains reported below all come from one sample, sequenced in a study of cytomegalovirus exposure and HLA in healthy donors. PCR amplification relied on 60 Vbeta primers (plus 13 Jbeta primers). Generated by immunoSEQ multiplex PCR, the TCRdb table keeps only in-frame clones and is missing some. The sample lists about 120,000 clones, roughly three quarters occurring once. The sequencing sample was made of PBMCs. Receptors were obtained from a man aged 30-40 years in good health and CMV-seropositive.

The rearrangement uses TRBV7-9 and TRBJ2-7; 8 bases line up with TRBD1. There are 13 residues in the CDR3. The germline CDR1 and CDR2 sequences are SEHNR and FQNEAQ (reference sequence). V shed 9 bases and J 7 bases; nucleotides not matched to a gene: 11. This CDR3 is CASSQGVMREQYF. The CDR3 DNA is TGTGCCAGTTCACAGGGGGTCATGAGGGAGCAGTACTTC. Based on the CDR3 plus reference TRBV7-9 and TRBJ2-7, the full variable domain is DTGVSQNPRHKITKRGQNVTFRCDPISEHNRLYWYRQTLGQGPEFLTYFQNEAQLEKSRLLSDRFSAERPKGSFSTLEIQRTEQGDSAMYLCASSQGVMREQYFGPGTRLTVT.

This clone was seen more than once but under ten times. The chain links TRBV19 to TRBJ2-2; D may be TRBD1 (7 bases). The germline gives CDR1 LNHDA, CDR2 SQIVND (reference sequence). This CDR3 is built from 14 residues. V lost 5 bases and J lost 6, with 13 bases in between. The CDR3 DNA sequence: TGTGCCAGTAGTGTTAGGAGGGGGCCCGGGGAGCTGTTTTTT. Translated: CASSVRRGPGELFF.